This TCR beta chain came from a study of blood T cell repertoires in COVID-19. Across the study: Material from acute and convalescent COVID-19 was sourced from the United States, Italy and Spain. T cells, B-cell-depleted T cells, or PBMCs provided the cDNA or gDNA that served as material.

There are many counts of this clone. Authors' analysis steps: Amplification from reference gene primers served as the basis for estimated nucleated cell counts. The table came from immunoSEQ multiplex PCR; TCRdb's copy has only in-frame clones and leaves some out. That table supplies the V and J calls and clone size; D and trimming were determined from the DNA. The table includes around 300,000 clones, approximately 80% detected once. The V gene's germline CDR1 is LNHDA and CDR2 SQIVND (reference sequence). The CDR3 totals 12 residues. Deletions cut 7 bases from V and 4 bases from J, with 10 bases between.

The receptor's source is a woman in her forties or fifties with active or convalescent COVID-19. The rearrangement joins TRBV19 to TRBJ1-2; TRBD1 is a possible D gene (6 bases). The sequencing input was peripheral blood. CDR3 in DNA: TGTGCCAGTACGGAACAGGGCTATGGCTACACCTTC. Its protein is CASTEQGYGYTF.